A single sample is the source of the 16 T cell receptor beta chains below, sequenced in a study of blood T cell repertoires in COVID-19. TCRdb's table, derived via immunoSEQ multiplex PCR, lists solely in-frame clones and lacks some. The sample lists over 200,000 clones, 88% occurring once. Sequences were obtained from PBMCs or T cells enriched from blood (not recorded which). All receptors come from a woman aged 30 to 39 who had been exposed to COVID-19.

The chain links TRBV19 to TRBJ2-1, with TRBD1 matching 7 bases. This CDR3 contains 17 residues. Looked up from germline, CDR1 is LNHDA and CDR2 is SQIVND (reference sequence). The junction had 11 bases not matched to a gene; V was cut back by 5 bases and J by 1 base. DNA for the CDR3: TGTGCCAGTAGTTTGGGCAGGGGGACCATTTCCTACAATGAGCAGTTCTTC. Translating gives CASSLGRGTISYNEQFF. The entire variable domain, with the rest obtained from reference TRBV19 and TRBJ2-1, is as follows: DGGITQSPKYLFRKEGQNVTLSCEQNLNHDAMYWYRQDPGQGLRLIYYSQIVNDFQKGDIAEGYSVSREKKESFPLTVTSAQKNPTAFYLCASSLGRGTISYNEQFFGPGTRLTVL.

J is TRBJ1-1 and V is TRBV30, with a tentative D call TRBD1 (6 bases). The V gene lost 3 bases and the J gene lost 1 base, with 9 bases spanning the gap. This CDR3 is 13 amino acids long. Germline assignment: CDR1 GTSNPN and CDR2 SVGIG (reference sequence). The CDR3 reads CAWSLQGNTEAFF. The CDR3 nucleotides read TGTGCCTGGAGCCTACAGGGGAACACTGAAGCTTTCTTT.

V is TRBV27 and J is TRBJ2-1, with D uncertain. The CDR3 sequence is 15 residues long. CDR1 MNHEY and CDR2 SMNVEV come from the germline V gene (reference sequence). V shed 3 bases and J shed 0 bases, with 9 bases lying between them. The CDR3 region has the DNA TGTGCCAGCAGTTTCGGGTCCAACTCCTACAATGAGCAGTTCTTC. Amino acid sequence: CASSFGSNSYNEQFF.

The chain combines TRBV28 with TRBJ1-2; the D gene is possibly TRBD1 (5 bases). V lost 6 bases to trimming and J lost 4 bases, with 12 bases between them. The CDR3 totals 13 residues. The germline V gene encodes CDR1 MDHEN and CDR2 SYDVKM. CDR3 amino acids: CASSLPQGYGYTF. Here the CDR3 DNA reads TGTGCCAGCAGCCTCCCTCAGGGCTATGGCTACACCTTC.

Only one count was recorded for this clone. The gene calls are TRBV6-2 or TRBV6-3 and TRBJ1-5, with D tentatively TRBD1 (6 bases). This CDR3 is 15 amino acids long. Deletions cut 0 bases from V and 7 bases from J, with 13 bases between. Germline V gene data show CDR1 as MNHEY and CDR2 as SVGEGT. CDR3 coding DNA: TGTGCCAGCAGTTACTCGGACAGAGCCCGCCAGCCCCAGCATTTT. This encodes CASSYSDRARQPQHF.

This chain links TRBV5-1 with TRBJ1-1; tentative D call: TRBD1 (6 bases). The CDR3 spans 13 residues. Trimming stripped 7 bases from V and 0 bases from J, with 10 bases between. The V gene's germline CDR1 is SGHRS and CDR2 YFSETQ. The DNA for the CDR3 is TGCGCCAGCTCGACAGGTATGAACACTGAAGCTTTCTTT. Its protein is CASSTGMNTEAFF.

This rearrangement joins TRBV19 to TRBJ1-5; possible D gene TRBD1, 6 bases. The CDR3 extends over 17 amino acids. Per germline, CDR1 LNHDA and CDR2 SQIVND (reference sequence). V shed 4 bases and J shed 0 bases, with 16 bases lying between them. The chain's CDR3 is CASSTRTEYHSNQPQHF. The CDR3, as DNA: TGTGCCAGTAGTACCCGGACAGAGTACCATAGCAATCAGCCCCAGCATTTT.

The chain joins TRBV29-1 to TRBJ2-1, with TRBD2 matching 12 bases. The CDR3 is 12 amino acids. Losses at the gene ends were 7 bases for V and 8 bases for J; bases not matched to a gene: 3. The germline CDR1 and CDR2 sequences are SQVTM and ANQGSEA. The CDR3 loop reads CSGLAGVHEQFF. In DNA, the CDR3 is TGCAGCGGACTAGCGGGAGTCCATGAGCAGTTCTTC.

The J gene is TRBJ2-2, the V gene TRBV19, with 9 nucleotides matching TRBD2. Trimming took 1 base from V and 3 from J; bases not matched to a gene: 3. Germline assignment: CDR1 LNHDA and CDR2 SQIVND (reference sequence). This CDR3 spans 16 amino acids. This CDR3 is CASSIGWTSDTGELFF. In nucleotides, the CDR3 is TGTGCCAGTAGTATAGGTTGGACTAGCGACACCGGGGAGCTGTTTTTT.

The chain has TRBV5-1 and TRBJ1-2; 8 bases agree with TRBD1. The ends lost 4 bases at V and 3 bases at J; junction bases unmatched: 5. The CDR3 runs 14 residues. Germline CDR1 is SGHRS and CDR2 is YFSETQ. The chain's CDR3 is CASSPLTGDYGYTF. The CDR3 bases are TGCGCCAGCAGCCCGTTGACAGGGGACTATGGCTACACCTTC.

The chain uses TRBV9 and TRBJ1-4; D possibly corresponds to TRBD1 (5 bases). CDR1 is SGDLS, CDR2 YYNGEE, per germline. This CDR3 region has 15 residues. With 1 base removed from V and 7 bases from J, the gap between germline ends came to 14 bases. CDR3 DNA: TGTGCCAGCAGCGTAAGGGCCCAGGGTAGTGAAAAACTGTTTTTT. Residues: CASSVRAQGSEKLFF.

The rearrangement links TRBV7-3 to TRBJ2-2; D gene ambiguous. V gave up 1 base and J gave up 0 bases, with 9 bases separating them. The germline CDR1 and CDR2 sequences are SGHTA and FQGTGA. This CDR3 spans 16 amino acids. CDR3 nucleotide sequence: TGTGCCAGCAGCTTAATTCCCCTCTCGAACACCGGGGAGCTGTTTTTT. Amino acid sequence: CASSLIPLSNTGELFF.

CDR3 coding DNA: TGCGCCAGCAGCGGGCGGGAGGCGTACCAAGAGACCCAGTACTTC. It encodes CASSGREAYQETQYF. V gene TRBV4-1 combines with J gene TRBJ2-5; 8 positions agree with TRBD2. Germline lookup yields CDR1 MGHRA and CDR2 YSYEKL. The CDR3 is 15 amino acids. Losses at the gene ends were 5 bases for V and 0 bases for J; bases not matched to a gene: 5.

The CDR3 loop is CTSSLQRFLPCEQYF. CDR3 DNA sequence: TGCACCAGCAGCCTTCAGAGGTTCCTACCTTGCGAGCAGTACTTC. The gene calls are TRBV1 and TRBJ2-7; TRBD2 is the table's D call and was not checked against the DNA. TRBV1 is annotated as a pseudogene. This CDR3 has 15 residues.

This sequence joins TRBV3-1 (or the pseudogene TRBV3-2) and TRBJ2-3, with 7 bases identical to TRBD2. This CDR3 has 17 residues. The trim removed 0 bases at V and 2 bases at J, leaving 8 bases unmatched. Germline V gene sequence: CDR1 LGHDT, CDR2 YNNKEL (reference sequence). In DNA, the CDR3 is TGTGCCAGCAGCCAAGATTGGTCTAGCGGAAACACAGATACGCAGTATTTT. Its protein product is CASSQDWSSGNTDTQYF.

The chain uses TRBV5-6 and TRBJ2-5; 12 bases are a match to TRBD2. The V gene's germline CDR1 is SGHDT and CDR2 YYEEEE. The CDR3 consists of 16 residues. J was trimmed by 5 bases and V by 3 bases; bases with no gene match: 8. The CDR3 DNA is TGTGCCAGCAGCTCCGACCTAGCGGGAGGGTCGGAGACCCAGTACTTC. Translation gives CASSSDLAGGSETQYF.